There are many counts of the clone carrying this T cell receptor (beta chain). Its antigen is unidentified. This beta chain is an off-target read within a library intended for alpha chains, so its frequency means little. Time point of the sample: sample taken at primary tumor resection. J lost 6 bases, V lost 5 bases, and 3 bases had no gene match. Germline V gene lookup returns CDR1 SGHTA and CDR2 FQGNSA. This CDR3 comprises 13 residues. The data stem from a study of spatial heterogeneity in lung cancer. Study summary: In tumor regions, TCR transcript counts tracked strongly with a T cell module score from matched bulk RNA-seq. Study conclusions and caveats: There was tracking of ubiquitous and regional nonsynonymous mutations by the respective counts of ubiquitous and regional expanded TCRs. Tumoral mutation counts were tracked by counts of expanded intratumoral alpha and beta TCRs.

Single TCR cDNA molecules each had their own unique molecular identifier. TCRdb analysed the 5' RACE reads with MiXCR anew, one entry per CDR3 protein. The sample has almost 7,500 distinct CDR3 sequences; roughly 13% are singletons. The chain recombines TRBV7-2 with TRBJ2-1, with 8 bases fitting TRBD1. This specimen consisted of lung tumor tissue, obtained at surgery. The TCR originated in a female donor with early-stage non-small cell lung cancer. CDR3 DNA sequence: TGTGCCAGCAGCGTGGACAGGGCCAATGAGCAGTTCTTC. Its protein is CASSVDRANEQFF.